These T cell receptor beta chains were read from a single sample in a study of cytomegalovirus exposure and HLA in healthy donors. Sequencing used immunoSEQ multiplex PCR; TCRdb keeps in-frame clones, though not all of them. The sample has roughly 230,000 clones; 85% to 95% are singletons. The specimen was PBMCs. The receptors derive from a girl aged 2 to 10 in good health and CMV-seronegative. CDR3s include the opening cysteine and the closing phenylalanine or tryptophan. The order of the fields is clone size, D gene, V gene, J gene, CDR3 protein, CDR3 DNA. D genes are given only for firm matches. Expanded clones are given a class, and other clones once, few, many or no size at all.

>.|.|TRBV2|TRBJ1-6
CASTDPGHGDSPLHF
TGTGCCAGCACTGATCCGGGACATGGGGATTCACCCCTCCACTTT
>.|.|TRBV27|TRBJ1-4
CASSDRHNEKLFF
TGTGCCAGCAGTGACAGACATAATGAAAAACTGTTTTTT
>.|.|TRBV5-4|TRBJ2-5
CASSRSQETQYF
TGTGCCAGCAGCCGTTCTCAAGAGACCCAGTACTTC
>.|TRBD2|TRBV5-1|TRBJ2-3
CASSLTSSGGGTDTQYF
TGCGCCAGCAGTTTAACCTCTAGCGGGGGGGGCACAGATACGCAGTATTTT
>.|.|TRBV6-6|TRBJ1-1
CASILLGTEAFF
TGTGCCAGCATTTTACTTGGCACTGAAGCTTTCTTT
>.|.|TRBV5-5|TRBJ2-2
CASNGVQTGELFF
TGTGCCAGCAACGGAGTTCAGACCGGGGAGCTGTTTTTT
>.|TRBD2|TRBV27|TRBJ2-7
CASRNRGLASYEQYF
TGTGCCAGCAGAAACCGGGGACTAGCGAGTTACGAGCAGTACTTC
>.|TRBD1|TRBV6-5|TRBJ2-7
CASSYSGTGSYEQYF
TGTGCCAGCAGTTATTCCGGGACAGGGTCCTACGAGCAGTACTTC
>.|.|TRBV30|TRBJ1-5
CAWSGGVDQPQHF
TGTGCCTGGAGTGGCGGGGTGGATCAGCCCCAGCATTTT
>.|.|TRBV2|TRBJ2-7
CASSPGYEQYF
TGTGCCAGCAGTCCCGGCTACGAGCAGTACTTC
>.|.|TRBV19|TRBJ1-5
CASSIQGPNQPQHF
TGTGCCAGTAGTATTCAGGGTCCAAATCAGCCCCAGCATTTT
>.|TRBD2|TRBV4-2|TRBJ2-3
CASSSPGTSGGADTQYF
TGTGCCAGCAGCTCTCCAGGGACTAGCGGAGGGGCAGATACGCAGTATTTT
>.|TRBD1|TRBV7-6|TRBJ2-1
CASSLVGGQGFVNEQFF
TGTGCCAGCAGCTTAGTAGGGGGACAGGGCTTTGTAAATGAGCAGTTCTTC
>.|TRBD1|TRBV11-2|TRBJ2-5
CASRSPGTGKETQYF
TGTGCCAGCAGGAGCCCCGGGACAGGGAAGGAGACCCAGTACTTC
>.|TRBD1|TRBV27|TRBJ1-2
CASKDRPKGYGYTF
TGTGCCAGCAAGGACAGGCCCAAGGGCTATGGCTACACCTTC
>.|.|TRBV6-6|TRBJ2-2
CAGRTRDTGELFF
TGTGCCGGTAGGACTCGTGACACCGGGGAGCTGTTTTTT
>.|.|TRBV7-9|TRBJ1-4
CASSHMLQVANEKLFF
TGTGCCAGCAGCCATATGCTGCAGGTAGCTAATGAAAAACTGTTTTTT
>once|.|TRBV5-5|TRBJ1-4
CASSLTVNEKLFF
TGTGCCAGCAGCTTAACGGTTAATGAAAAACTGTTTTTT
>once|TRBD2|TRBV6-5|TRBJ2-1
CASSYFSGNNNEQFF
TGTGCCAGCAGTTACTTTAGCGGGAACAACAATGAGCAGTTCTTC
>.|.|TRBV7-2|TRBJ2-3
CASSVPGRGDTQYF
TGTGCCAGCAGCGTCCCGGGGCGGGGCGATACGCAGTATTTT
>.|.|TRBV6-5|TRBJ1-1
CASSEGGLNTEAFF
TGTGCCAGCAGTGAAGGGGGTCTGAACACTGAAGCTTTCTTT
>.|.|TRBV18|TRBJ1-2
CASSPGHTNYGYTF
TGTGCCAGCTCACCAGGACATACCAACTATGGCTACACCTTC
>.|TRBD2|TRBV30|TRBJ2-1
CAWSTLAGGNNEQFF
TGTGCCTGGAGTACCTTAGCGGGGGGGAACAATGAGCAGTTCTTC
>.|.|TRBV19|TRBJ1-1
CASKKRGLNTEAFF
TGTGCCAGTAAGAAACGAGGGCTCAACACTGAAGCTTTCTTT
>.|.|TRBV4-1|TRBJ2-1
CASSHQTGPPYNEQFF
TGCGCCAGCAGCCACCAGACAGGTCCCCCCTACAATGAGCAGTTCTTC
>.|TRBD2|TRBV6-4|TRBJ2-1
CASSALGGAYNEQFF
TGTGCCAGCAGTGCCCTCGGGGGGGCCTACAATGAGCAGTTCTTC
>.|.|TRBV2|TRBJ1-2
CASSDNTRSAYGYTF
TGTGCCAGCAGTGATAATACCCGTAGCGCCTATGGCTACACCTTC
>.|TRBD1|TRBV5-1|TRBJ1-1
CASSGQTGGLTEAFF
TGCGCCAGCAGCGGGCAGACAGGGGGCCTCACTGAAGCTTTCTTT
>.|.|TRBV18|TRBJ2-3
CASSRADTQYF
TGTGCCAGCTCACGGGCTGATACGCAGTATTTT
>.|TRBD2|TRBV27|TRBJ2-3
CASSDPLLAGGPTDTQYF
TGTGCCAGCAGCGACCCGTTACTAGCGGGGGGGCCTACAGATACGCAGTATTTT
>.|.|TRBV10-2|TRBJ1-6
CASSESIRGSPLHF
TGCGCCAGCAGTGAGTCCATCAGGGGATCACCCCTCCACTTT
>.|TRBD1|TRBV30|TRBJ1-5
CAWSGDRAIVKGSNQPQHF
TGTGCCTGGAGTGGGGACAGGGCGATCGTGAAAGGGAGCAATCAGCCCCAGCATTTT